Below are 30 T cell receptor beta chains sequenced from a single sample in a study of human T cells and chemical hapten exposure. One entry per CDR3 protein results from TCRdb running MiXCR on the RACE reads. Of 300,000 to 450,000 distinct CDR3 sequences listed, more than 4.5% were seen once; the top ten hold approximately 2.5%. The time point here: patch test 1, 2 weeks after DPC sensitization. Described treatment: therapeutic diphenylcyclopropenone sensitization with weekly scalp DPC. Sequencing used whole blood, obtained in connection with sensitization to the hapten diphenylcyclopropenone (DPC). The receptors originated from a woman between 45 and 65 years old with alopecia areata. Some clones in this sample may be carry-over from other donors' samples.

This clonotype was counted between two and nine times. CDR3 sequence (DNA): TGTGCCAGCAGTTCTCGACAGTATAGCAATCAGCCCCAGCATTTT. Protein: CASSSRQYSNQPQHF. This chain links TRBV28 with TRBJ1-5; tentative D call: TRBD1 (5 bases). V was clipped by 4 bases and J by 0 bases, with 10 bases between them. Germline V lookup: CDR1 MDHEN, CDR2 SYDVKM. The CDR3 contains 15 residues. Full variable domain (missing parts from reference TRBV28 and TRBJ1-5): DVKVTQSSRYLVKRTGEKVFLECVQDMDHENMFWYRQDPGLGLRLIYFSYDVKMKEKGDIPEGYSVSREKKERFSLILESASTNQTSMYLCASSSRQYSNQPQHFGDGTRLSIL.

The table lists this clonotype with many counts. The CDR3 loop reads CASSGVFTDTQYF. For the CDR3, the DNA is TGTGCCAGCAGTGGGGTTTTTACAGATACGCAGTATTTT. The genes are TRBV6-1 and TRBJ2-3, with D uncertain. This CDR3 comprises 13 residues. Germline assignment: CDR1 MNHNS and CDR2 SASEGT. Trimming took 4 bases from V and 3 from J, leaving 8 bases between them.

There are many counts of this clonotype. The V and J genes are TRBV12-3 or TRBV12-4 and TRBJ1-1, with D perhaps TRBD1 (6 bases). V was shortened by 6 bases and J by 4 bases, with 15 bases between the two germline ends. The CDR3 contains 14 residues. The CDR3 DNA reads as TGTGCCAGCAGAAAGGGGGATCTGAGCACTGAAGCTTTCTTT. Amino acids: CASRKGDLSTEAFF.

Here the CDR3 reads CASSFEERADTQYF. In nucleotides, the CDR3 is TGTGCCAGCAGCTTCGAGGAAAGGGCAGATACGCAGTATTTT. The chain carries TRBV7-9 and TRBJ2-3; D gene ambiguous. Deletions cut 3 bases from V and 4 bases from J, with 11 bases between. This CDR3 has 14 residues. Germline CDR1 and CDR2: SEHNR and FQNEAQ (reference sequence).

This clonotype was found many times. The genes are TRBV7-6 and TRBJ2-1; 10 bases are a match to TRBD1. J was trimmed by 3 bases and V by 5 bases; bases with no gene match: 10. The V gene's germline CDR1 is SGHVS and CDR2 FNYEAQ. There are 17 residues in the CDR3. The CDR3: CASSPKGQGLGYNEQFF. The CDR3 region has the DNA TGTGCCAGCAGCCCGAAGGGACAGGGGCTAGGCTACAATGAGCAGTTCTTC.

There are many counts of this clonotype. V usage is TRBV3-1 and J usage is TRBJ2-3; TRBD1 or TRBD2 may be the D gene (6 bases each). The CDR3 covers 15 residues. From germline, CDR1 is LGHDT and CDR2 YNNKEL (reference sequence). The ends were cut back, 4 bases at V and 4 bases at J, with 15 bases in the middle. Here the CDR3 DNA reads TGTGCCAGCAGCCTAGGAGGGGGAGGAGCAGATACGCAGTATTTT. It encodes CASSLGGGGADTQYF.

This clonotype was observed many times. The CDR3 is CATSSSYPYNEQFF. CDR3 sequence (DNA): TGTGCCACCAGTTCCTCTTACCCCTACAATGAGCAGTTCTTC. The J gene is TRBJ2-1, the V gene TRBV24-1, with D unresolved. Trimming removed 6 bases from V and 2 bases from J, with 10 bases in between. The CDR3 runs 14 residues. Looked up from germline, CDR1 is KGHDR and CDR2 is SFDVKD.

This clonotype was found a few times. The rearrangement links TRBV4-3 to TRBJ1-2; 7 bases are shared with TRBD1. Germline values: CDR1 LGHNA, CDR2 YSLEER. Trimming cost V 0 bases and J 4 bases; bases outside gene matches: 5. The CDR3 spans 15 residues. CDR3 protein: CASSQDPGTVYGYTF. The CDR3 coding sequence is TGCGCCAGCAGCCAAGATCCCGGGACAGTCTATGGCTACACCTTC.

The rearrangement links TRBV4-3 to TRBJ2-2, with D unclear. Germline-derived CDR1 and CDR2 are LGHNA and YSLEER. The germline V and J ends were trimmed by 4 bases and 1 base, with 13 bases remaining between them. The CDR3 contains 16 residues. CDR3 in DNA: TGCGCCAGCAGCCGGAAGCAGGTTATGAACACCGGGGAGCTGTTTTTT. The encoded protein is CASSRKQVMNTGELFF.

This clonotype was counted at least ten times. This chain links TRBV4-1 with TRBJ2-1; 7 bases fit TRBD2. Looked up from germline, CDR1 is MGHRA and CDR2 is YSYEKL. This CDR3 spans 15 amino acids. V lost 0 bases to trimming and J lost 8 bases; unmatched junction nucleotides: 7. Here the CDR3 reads CASSQDRAGRDEQFF. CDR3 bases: TGCGCCAGCAGCCAAGATCGGGCGGGGAGGGATGAGCAGTTCTTC.

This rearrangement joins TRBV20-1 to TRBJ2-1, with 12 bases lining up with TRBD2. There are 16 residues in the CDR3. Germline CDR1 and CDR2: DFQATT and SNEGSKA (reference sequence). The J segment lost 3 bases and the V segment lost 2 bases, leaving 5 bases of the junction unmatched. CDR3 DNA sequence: TGCAGTGCTAGACCTCTACTAGCGGGAGGCTACAATGAGCAGTTCTTC. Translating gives CSARPLLAGGYNEQFF.

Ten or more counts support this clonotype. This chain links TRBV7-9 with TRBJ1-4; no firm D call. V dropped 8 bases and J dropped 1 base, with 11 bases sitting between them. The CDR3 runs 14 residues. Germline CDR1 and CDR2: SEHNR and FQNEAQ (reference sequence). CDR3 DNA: TGTGCCAGCCGATGGGGTGGAACTAATGAAAAACTGTTTTTT. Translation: CASRWGGTNEKLFF.

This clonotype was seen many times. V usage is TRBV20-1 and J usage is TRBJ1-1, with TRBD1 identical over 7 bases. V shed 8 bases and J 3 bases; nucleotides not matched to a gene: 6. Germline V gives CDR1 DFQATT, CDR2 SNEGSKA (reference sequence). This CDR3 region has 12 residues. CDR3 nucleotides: TGCAGTACGTCAACAGGGGACACTGAAGCTTTCTTT. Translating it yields CSTSTGDTEAFF.

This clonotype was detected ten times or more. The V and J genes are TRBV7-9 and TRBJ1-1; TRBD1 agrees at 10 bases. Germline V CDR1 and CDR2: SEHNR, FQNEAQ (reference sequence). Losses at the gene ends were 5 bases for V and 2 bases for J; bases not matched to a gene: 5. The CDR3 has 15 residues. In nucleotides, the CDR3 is TGTGCCAGCAGCCCGGGACAGGGGAGAAACACTGAAGCTTTCTTT. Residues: CASSPGQGRNTEAFF.

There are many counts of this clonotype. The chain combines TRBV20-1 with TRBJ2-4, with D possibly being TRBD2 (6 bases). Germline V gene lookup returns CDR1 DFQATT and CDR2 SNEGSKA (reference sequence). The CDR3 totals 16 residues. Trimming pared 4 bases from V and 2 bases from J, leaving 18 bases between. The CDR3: CSATVVGGLSKNIQYF. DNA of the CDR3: TGCAGTGCTACCGTTGTGGGGGGTCTATCCAAAAACATTCAGTACTTC.

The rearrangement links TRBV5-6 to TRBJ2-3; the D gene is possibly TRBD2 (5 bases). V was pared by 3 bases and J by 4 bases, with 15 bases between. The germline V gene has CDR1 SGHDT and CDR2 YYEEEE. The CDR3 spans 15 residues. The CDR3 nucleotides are TGTGCCAGCAGCTCTCTGGTTCAGGAGGCAGATACGCAGTATTTT. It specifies CASSSLVQEADTQYF.

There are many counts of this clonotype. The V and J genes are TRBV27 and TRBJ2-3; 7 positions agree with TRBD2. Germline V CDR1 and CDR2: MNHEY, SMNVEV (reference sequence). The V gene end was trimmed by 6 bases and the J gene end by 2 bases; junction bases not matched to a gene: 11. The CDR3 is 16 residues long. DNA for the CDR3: TGTGCCAGCAGGAGAGGCGGGAGACCGATCACAGATACGCAGTATTTT. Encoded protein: CASRRGGRPITDTQYF.

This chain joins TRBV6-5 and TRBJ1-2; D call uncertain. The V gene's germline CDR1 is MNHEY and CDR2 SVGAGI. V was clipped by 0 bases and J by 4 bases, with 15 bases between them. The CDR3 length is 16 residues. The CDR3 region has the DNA TGTGCCAGCAGTTACTCGATAAGAGGATACTCCTATGGCTACACCTTC. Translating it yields CASSYSIRGYSYGYTF.

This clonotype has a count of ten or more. CDR3 amino acids: CASTVGGNEQYF. The CDR3 bases are TGTGCCAGCACGGTGGGGGGTAACGAGCAGTACTTC. The rearrangement links TRBV28 to TRBJ2-7; the D gene is possibly TRBD2 (6 bases). The CDR3 spans 12 residues. Per the germline V gene, CDR1 is MDHEN and CDR2 is SYDVKM. Trimming pared 7 bases from V and 5 bases from J, leaving 12 bases between.

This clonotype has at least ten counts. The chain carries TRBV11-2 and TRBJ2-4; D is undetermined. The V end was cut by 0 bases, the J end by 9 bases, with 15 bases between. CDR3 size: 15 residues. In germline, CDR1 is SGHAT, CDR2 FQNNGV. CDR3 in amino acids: CASSLEPSVVAIQYF. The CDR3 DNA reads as TGTGCCAGCAGCTTAGAGCCTTCGGTGGTGGCCATTCAGTACTTC.

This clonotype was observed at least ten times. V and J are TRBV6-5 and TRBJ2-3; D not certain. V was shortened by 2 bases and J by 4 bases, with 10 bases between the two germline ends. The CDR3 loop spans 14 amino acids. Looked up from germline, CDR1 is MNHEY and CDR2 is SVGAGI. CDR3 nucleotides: TGTGCCAGCAGTTACAATCCCCCCCCAGATACGCAGTATTTT. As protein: CASSYNPPPDTQYF.

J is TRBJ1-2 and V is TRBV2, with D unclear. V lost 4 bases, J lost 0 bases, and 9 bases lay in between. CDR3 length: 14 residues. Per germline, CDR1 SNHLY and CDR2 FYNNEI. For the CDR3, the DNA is TGTGCCAGCAGTGTACCCAGAGCTAACTATGGCTACACCTTC. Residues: CASSVPRANYGYTF. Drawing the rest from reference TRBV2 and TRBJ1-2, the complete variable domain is EPEVTQTPSHQVTQMGQEVILRCVPISNHLYFYWYRQILGQKVEFLVSFYNNEISEKSEIFDDQFSVERPDGSNFTLKIRSTKLEDSAMYFCASSVPRANYGYTFGSGTRLTVV.

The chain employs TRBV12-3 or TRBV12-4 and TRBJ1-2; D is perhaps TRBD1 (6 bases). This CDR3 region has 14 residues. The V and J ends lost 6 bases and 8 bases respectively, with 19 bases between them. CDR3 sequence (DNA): TGTGCCAGCAGCCTCCGGGCGCAGGGGAGCGGCTACACCTTC. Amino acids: CASSLRAQGSGYTF.

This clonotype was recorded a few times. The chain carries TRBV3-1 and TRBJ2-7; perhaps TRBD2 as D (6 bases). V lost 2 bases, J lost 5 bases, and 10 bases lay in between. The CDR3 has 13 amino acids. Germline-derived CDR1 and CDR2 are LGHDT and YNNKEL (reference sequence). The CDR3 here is CASSQPAGHEQYF. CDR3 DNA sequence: TGTGCCAGCAGCCAACCAGCGGGCCACGAGCAGTACTTC.

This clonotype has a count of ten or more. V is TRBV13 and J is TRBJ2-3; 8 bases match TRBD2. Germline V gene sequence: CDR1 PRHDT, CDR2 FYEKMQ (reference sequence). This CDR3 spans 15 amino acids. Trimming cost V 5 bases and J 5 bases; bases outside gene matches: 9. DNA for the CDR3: TGTGCCAGCAGCCCCAGCGAGCGGGGGTTAGATACGCAGTATTTT. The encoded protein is CASSPSERGLDTQYF.

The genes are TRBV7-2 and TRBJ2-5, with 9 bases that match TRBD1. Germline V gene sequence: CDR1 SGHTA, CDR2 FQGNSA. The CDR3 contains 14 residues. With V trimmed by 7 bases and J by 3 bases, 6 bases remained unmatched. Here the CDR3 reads CASTFTGGEETQYF. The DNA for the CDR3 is TGTGCCAGCACCTTTACAGGGGGCGAAGAGACCCAGTACTTC.

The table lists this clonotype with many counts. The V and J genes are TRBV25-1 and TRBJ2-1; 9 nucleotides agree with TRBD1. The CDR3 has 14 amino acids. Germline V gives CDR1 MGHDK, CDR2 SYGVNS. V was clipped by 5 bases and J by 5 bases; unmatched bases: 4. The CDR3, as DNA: TGTGCCAGCAGTCTTACAGGGGGCCACAATGAGCAGTTCTTC. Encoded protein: CASSLTGGHNEQFF.

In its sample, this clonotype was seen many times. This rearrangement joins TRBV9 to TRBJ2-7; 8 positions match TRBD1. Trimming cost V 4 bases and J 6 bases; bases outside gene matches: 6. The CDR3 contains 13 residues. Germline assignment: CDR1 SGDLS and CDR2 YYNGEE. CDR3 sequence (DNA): TGTGCCAGCAGCCCCTGGACAGGGCCCGAGCAGTACTTC. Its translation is CASSPWTGPEQYF.

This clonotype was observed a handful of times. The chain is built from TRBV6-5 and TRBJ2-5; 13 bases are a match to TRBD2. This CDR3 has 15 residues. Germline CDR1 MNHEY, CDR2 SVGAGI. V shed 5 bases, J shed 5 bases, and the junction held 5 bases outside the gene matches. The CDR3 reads CASSRSGLAGETQYF. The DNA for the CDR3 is TGTGCCAGCAGTCGATCGGGACTAGCGGGGGAGACCCAGTACTTC.

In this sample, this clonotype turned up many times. CDR3 amino acids: CASSLTGEQYF. DNA of the CDR3: TGTGCCAGCAGCTTGACCGGGGAGCAGTACTTC. The rearrangement joins TRBV5-6 to TRBJ2-7; the D is unclear. Trimming took off 1 base at V and 7 bases at J, with 6 bases between the two ends. The CDR3 consists of 11 residues. The V gene's germline CDR1 is SGHDT and CDR2 YYEEEE.